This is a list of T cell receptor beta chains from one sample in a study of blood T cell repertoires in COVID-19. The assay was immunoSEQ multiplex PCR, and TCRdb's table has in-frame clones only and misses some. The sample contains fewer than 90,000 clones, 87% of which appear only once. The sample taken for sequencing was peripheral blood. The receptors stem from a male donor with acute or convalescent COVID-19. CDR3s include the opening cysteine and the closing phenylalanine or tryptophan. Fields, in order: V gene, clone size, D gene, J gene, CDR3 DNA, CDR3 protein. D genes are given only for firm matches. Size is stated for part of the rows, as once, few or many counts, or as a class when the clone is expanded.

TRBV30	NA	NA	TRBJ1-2	TGTGCCTGGAGTGCAAGAGCTGACTATGGCTACACCTTC	CAWSARADYGYTF
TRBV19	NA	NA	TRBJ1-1	TGTGCCAGTAGTAATCCCAAGGGGTACACTGAAGCTTTCTTT	CASSNPKGYTEAFF
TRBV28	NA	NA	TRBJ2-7	TGTGCCAGCAGTTTAGGCGGGGGCGTTCGGGAGCAGTACTTC	CASSLGGGVREQYF
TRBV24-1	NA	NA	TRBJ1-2	TGTGCCACCAGTGATTCTAAGGGGTTGAATGGCTACACCTTC	CATSDSKGLNGYTF
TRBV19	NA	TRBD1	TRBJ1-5	TGTGCCAGTGAGGAACCACAGGGGCGAAGAAGCAATCAGCCCCAGCATTTT	CASEEPQGRRSNQPQHF
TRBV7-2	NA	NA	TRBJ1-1	TGTGCCAGCAGCTTAGGACAGGTCACCCAGGGCACTGAAGCTTTCTTT	CASSLGQVTQGTEAFF
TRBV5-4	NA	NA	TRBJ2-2	TGTGCCAGCAGCTTCGCCAGGGGCACCGGGGAGCTGTTTTTT	CASSFARGTGELFF
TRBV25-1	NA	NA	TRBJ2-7	TGTGCCAGCAGAGGGGGTACCTACGAGCAGTACTTC	CASRGGTYEQYF
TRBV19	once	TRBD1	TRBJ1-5	TGTGCCAGTAGTATAGAGGGTCCTGGGACAGATAGCAATCAGCCCCAGCATTTT	CASSIEGPGTDSNQPQHF
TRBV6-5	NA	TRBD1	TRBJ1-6	TGTGCCAGCAGGACAGGGGGAACGGGTAATTCACCCCTCCACTTT	CASRTGGTGNSPLHF
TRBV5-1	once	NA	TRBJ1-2	TGCGCCAGCAGGGGCCAAATCCAGGGGTATGGCTACACCTTC	CASRGQIQGYGYTF
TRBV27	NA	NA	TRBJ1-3	TGTGCCAGCAACCACAGGGTACGGGCCTCTGGAAACACCATATATTTT	CASNHRVRASGNTIYF
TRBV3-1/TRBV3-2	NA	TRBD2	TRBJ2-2	TGTGCCAGCAGCCAACTGCCAAGCGGGGCCGGGGAGCTGTTTTTT	CASSQLPSGAGELFF
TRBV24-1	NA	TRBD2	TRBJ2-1	TGTGCCACCAGTGATTCCGGGCTAGCGGGGGTGTACAATGAGCAGTTCTTC	CATSDSGLAGVYNEQFF
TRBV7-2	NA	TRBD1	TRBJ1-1	TGTGCCAGCAGCGGGGGACAGACGAACACTGAAGCTTTCTTT	CASSGGQTNTEAFF
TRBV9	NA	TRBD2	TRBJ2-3	TGTGCCAGCAGCGTAGGACAACTAGCGGGGGGTGTGGGCACAGATACGCAGTATTTT	CASSVGQLAGGVGTDTQYF
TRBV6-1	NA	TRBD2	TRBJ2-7	TGTGCCAGCAGTGAGCGGGAGGGGGTGTACGAGCAGTACTTC	CASSEREGVYEQYF
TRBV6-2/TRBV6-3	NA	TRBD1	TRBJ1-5	TGTGCCAGCAGCATCGGACAGGCCGTCCGGATAAAGAATCAGCCCCAGCATTTT	CASSIGQAVRIKNQPQHF
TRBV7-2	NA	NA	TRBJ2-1	TGTGCCAGCAGCTTCCGGAGGAGGGGTGGAGGCTATGAGCAGTTCTTC	CASSFRRRGGGYEQFF
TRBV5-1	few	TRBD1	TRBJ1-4	TGCGCCAGCAGCTCCGGGGGACAGAGTAATGAAAAACTGTTTTTT	CASSSGGQSNEKLFF
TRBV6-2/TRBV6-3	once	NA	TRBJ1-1	TGTGCCAGCAGCCGAGGACACCCGAACACTGAAGCTTTCTTT	CASSRGHPNTEAFF
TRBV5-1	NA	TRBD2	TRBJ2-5	TGCGCCAGCCGCGGGGGAGAGACCCAGTACTTC	CASRGGETQYF
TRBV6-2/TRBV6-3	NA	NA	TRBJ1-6	TGTGCCAGCAGTTACCCCGGACTTGGGGATAATTCACCCCTCCACTTT	CASSYPGLGDNSPLHF
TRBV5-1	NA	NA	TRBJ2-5	TGCGCCAGCAGCTACCGGACTGGGGTAGAGACCCAGTACTTC	CASSYRTGVETQYF
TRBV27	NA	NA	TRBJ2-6	TGTGCCAGCAGTTTTAAGACAGTAGTCTCTGGGGCCAACGTCCTGACTTTC	CASSFKTVVSGANVLTF
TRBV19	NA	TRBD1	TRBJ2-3	TGTGCCAGTTCAAACAGGGGGAGTATTAGCACAGATACGCAGTATTTT	CASSNRGSISTDTQYF
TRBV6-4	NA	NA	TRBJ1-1	TGTGCCAGCAAGGACAGTTCTCGGAACACTGAAGCTTTCTTT	CASKDSSRNTEAFF
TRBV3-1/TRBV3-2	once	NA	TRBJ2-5	TGTGCCAGCAGCCAAGGAGGGGGTAAGACCCAGTACTTC	CASSQGGGKTQYF
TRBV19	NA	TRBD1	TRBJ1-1	TGTGCCAGTAGTAGCGGACAGGAATACACTGAAGCTTTCTTT	CASSSGQEYTEAFF
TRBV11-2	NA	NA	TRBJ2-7	TGTGCCAGCAGCCCCCTCTCTGTGGAGCAGTACTTC	CASSPLSVEQYF
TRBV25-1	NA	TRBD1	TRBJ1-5	TGTGCCAGCAGGGAGACAGGGGACAATCAGCCCCAGCATTTT	CASRETGDNQPQHF
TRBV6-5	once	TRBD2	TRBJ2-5	TGTGCCAGCAGTTACGAGCGGGGGGGGGAGACCCAGTACTTC	CASSYERGGETQYF
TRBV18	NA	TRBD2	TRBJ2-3	TGTGCCAGCTCACCGGTGACTAGCGGGGGTCGGAGCACAGATACGCAGTATTTT	CASSPVTSGGRSTDTQYF
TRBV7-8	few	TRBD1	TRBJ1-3	TGTGCCAGCAGCCAGACAGGGGGCGGTGGAAACACCATATATTTT	CASSQTGGGGNTIYF
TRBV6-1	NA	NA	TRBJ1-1	TGTGCCAGCAGTGAAGCGCCCCGGACTGAAGCTTTCTTT	CASSEAPRTEAFF
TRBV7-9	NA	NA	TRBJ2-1	TGTGCCTCCTCCCTGGAGGGGGCGACTGGGGGGGAGCAGTTCTTC	CASSLEGATGGEQFF
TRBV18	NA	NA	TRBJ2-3	TGTGCCAGCTCACCACGGAAGGAGGAGGGGGCGGAAACAGATACGCAGTATTTT	CASSPRKEEGAETDTQYF
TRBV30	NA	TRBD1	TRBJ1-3	TGTGCCTGGAGCCGGGACAGTGGGAGTGGAAACACCATATATTTT	CAWSRDSGSGNTIYF
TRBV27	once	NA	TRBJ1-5	TGTGCCAGCAGTTCCGGGGTTTGGTTTATGCCCCAGCATTTT	CASSSGVWFMPQHF
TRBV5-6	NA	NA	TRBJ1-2	TGTGCCAGCAGCTTAGTAGCCCGGGGACAAGATGGCTACACCTTC	CASSLVARGQDGYTF
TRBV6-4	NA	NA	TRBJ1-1	TGTGCCAGCAGTACCGGGGAAGGGACTGAAGCTTTCTTT	CASSTGEGTEAFF
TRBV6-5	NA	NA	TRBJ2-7	TGTGCCAGCAGTTATCGCAGGGAATACGAGCAGTACTTC	CASSYRREYEQYF
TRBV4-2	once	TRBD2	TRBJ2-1	TGTGCCAGCAGCCAAGACGGGACTAGGGTAAATGAGCAGTTCTTC	CASSQDGTRVNEQFF
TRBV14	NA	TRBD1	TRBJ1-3	TGTGCCAGCAGCCAAGGGACCCCGGGACAGGGGGCCATATATTTT	CASSQGTPGQGAIYF
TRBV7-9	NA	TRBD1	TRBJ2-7	TGTGCCAGCAGCTCCCCGACAGGGACCCCCTACGAGCAGTACTTC	CASSSPTGTPYEQYF
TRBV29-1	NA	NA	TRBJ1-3	TGCAGCGTTTTGCAGGGTCACTCTGGAAACACCATATATTTT	CSVLQGHSGNTIYF
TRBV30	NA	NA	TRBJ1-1	TGTGCCTGGACCCTCGGAGTAGTTCCCGGGAGGGGGAGGATGAACACTGAAGCTTTCTTT	CAWTLGVVPGRGRMNTEAFF
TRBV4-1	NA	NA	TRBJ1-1	TGCGCCAGCAGCCAAGATGGGGGGATGGGAGTCACTGAAGCTTTCTTT	CASSQDGGMGVTEAFF
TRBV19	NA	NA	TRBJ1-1	TGTGCCAGTAGTAGAGGAGGATTGAACACTGAAGCTTTCTTT	CASSRGGLNTEAFF
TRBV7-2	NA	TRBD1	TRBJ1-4	TGTGCCAGCAGCTTAGCTGGGACAGGGATCGAAAAACTGTTTTTT	CASSLAGTGIEKLFF
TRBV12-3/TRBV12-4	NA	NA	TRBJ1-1	TGTGCCAGCAGTTTAGGAGGGGGCACTGAAGCTTTCTTT	CASSLGGGTEAFF
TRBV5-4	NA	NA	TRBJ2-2	TGTGCCAGCAGCTTGAGCGAACCCACCGGGGAGCTGTTTTTT	CASSLSEPTGELFF